These 29 T cell receptor beta chains came from one sample sequenced in a study of T cell responses to AZD1222 COVID-19 vaccine. Using immunoSEQ multiplex PCR, the repertoire was profiled, and TCRdb retains in-frame clones only, with some absent. The data hold fewer than 120,000 clones, with 70% to 90% observed a single time. The input for sequencing was peripheral blood, taken on day 0 of AZD1222 vaccination. The source of these receptors is an adult in good health.

The CDR3 DNA follows: TGCGCCAGCAGCCAAGACAGATGGGGACCTGGAAACACCATATATTTT. This codes for CASSQDRWGPGNTIYF. V is TRBV4-3 and J is TRBJ1-3; possible D gene TRBD1, 5 bases. Germline V gives CDR1 LGHNA, CDR2 YSLEER. The length of the CDR3 is 16 residues. The V end lost 0 bases, the J end lost 2 bases, and 11 bases lay between the germline ends.

This sequence joins TRBV6-2 or TRBV6-3 and TRBJ2-3; 14 bases are shared with TRBD2. The trim removed 4 bases at V and 5 bases at J, leaving 8 bases unmatched. In germline, CDR1 is MNHEY, CDR2 SVGEGT. This CDR3 spans 17 amino acids. Written as DNA, the CDR3 is TGTGCCAGCAGTTCGTGGGGGACTAGCGGGGGTCGAGATACGCAGTATTTT. Amino acids: CASSSWGTSGGRDTQYF.

Here the CDR3 DNA reads TGTGCCAGCAGCGTAGAGACCCGCTCAGATACGCAGTATTTT. Its translation is CASSVETRSDTQYF. The V gene is TRBV9, the J gene TRBJ2-3; D is unresolved. The V gene's germline CDR1 is SGDLS and CDR2 YYNGEE. Trimming removed 0 bases from V and 4 bases from J, with 9 bases in between. This CDR3 has 14 residues.

This chain's CDR3 is CASSSNTFASPLHF. DNA for the CDR3: TGTGCCAGCAGTTCCAACACATTTGCGTCACCCCTCCACTTT. The J gene is TRBJ1-6, the V gene TRBV28; D is undetermined. In germline, CDR1 is MDHEN, CDR2 SYDVKM. The ends were cut back, 4 bases at V and 10 bases at J, with 14 bases in the middle. The CDR3 is 14 amino acids.

The chain couples TRBV7-6 to TRBJ1-5; no reliable D call. The ends were cut back, 5 bases at V and 0 bases at J, with 11 bases in the middle. The CDR3 has 15 residues. From germline, CDR1 is SGHVS and CDR2 FNYEAQ. The CDR3: CASSLSTLSNQPQHF. The CDR3 DNA reads TGTGCCAGCAGCCTCAGCACCCTTAGCAATCAGCCCCAGCATTTT.

The rearrangement joins TRBV6-1 to TRBJ1-1; D is undetermined. This CDR3 has 16 amino acids. CDR1 and CDR2 (germline): MNHNS, SASEGT. With 0 bases removed from V and 4 bases from J, the gap between germline ends came to 15 bases. As DNA, the CDR3 is TGTGCCAGCAGTGAAGCGTTATTGTCGGGGATCACTGAAGCTTTCTTT. Protein: CASSEALLSGITEAFF.

The V gene is TRBV6-5, the J gene TRBJ2-7, with 10 bases identical to TRBD1. This CDR3 is built from 15 residues. Germline CDR1 MNHEY, CDR2 SVGAGI. Trimming took 8 bases from V and 2 from J; bases not matched to a gene: 9. CDR3: CASHRDRGLPYEQYF. As DNA, the CDR3 is TGTGCCAGCCATCGGGACAGGGGCCTACCCTACGAGCAGTACTTC.

V is TRBV3-1 (or the pseudogene TRBV3-2) and J is TRBJ2-2; D ambiguous. The CDR3 covers 17 residues. The V end lost 0 bases, the J end lost 5 bases, and 16 bases lay between the germline ends. Per the germline V gene, CDR1 is LGHDT and CDR2 is YNNKEL (reference sequence). The CDR3 region has the DNA TGTGCCAGCAGCCAAGATCCGGGTGGGGAAGAGACCGGGGAGCTGTTTTTT. Amino acid sequence: CASSQDPGGEETGELFF.

V and J are TRBV6-6 and TRBJ1-6, with D uncertain. V lost 2 bases and J 0 bases, leaving 8 bases between the germline ends. Germline assignment: CDR1 MNHNY and CDR2 SVGAGI (reference sequence). The CDR3 has 16 amino acids. The CDR3 reads CASSYDSSSYNSPLHF. In DNA form, the CDR3 reads TGTGCCAGCAGTTACGATTCGAGCTCCTATAATTCACCCCTCCACTTT.

This clone appeared once. This chain uses TRBV19 with TRBJ1-2; a possible D gene is TRBD1 (5 bases). The CDR3 covers 16 residues. The V gene's germline CDR1 is LNHDA and CDR2 SQIVND (reference sequence). V lost 7 bases, J lost 2 bases, and 20 bases lay in between. This CDR3 reads CASTIGRGVENYGYTF. CDR3 nucleotide sequence: TGTGCCAGTACCATTGGGAGGGGAGTGGAGAACTATGGCTACACCTTC.

V gene TRBV19 combines with J gene TRBJ1-1; D is undetermined. CDR1 and CDR2 (germline): LNHDA, SQIVND (reference sequence). Trimming pared 4 bases from V and 0 bases from J, leaving 21 bases between. This CDR3 spans 18 amino acids. The CDR3 reads CASSTKKLTWGMNTEAFF. The CDR3 DNA is TGTGCCAGTAGTACGAAGAAGTTGACTTGGGGAATGAACACTGAAGCTTTCTTT.

The chain uses TRBV7-6 and TRBJ2-1, with TRBD2 as a possible D gene (5 bases). CDR3 length: 17 amino acids. In germline, CDR1 is SGHVS, CDR2 FNYEAQ. Trimming took 5 bases from V and 0 from J, leaving 17 bases between them. CDR3 nucleotides: TGTGCCAGCAGCCCAGCGGCGGGCCCTAGCTCCTACAATGAGCAGTTCTTC. This translates into CASSPAAGPSSYNEQFF. Looking up the rest from reference TRBV7-6 and TRBJ2-1 gives the full variable domain: GAGVSQSPRYKVTKRGQDVALRCDPISGHVSLYWYRQALGQGPEFLTYFNYEAQQDKSGLPNDRFSAERPEGSISTLTIQRTEQRDSAMYRCASSPAAGPSSYNEQFFGPGTRLTVL.

The rearrangement joins TRBV19 to TRBJ1-2; D gene uncertain. Germline V CDR1 and CDR2: LNHDA, SQIVND (reference sequence). This CDR3 contains 14 residues. V lost 6 bases and J 7 bases, leaving 18 bases between the germline ends. CDR3 in DNA: TGTGCCAGTAGCCCTGCAGCCGGGGAGGGTGGCTACACCTTC. Translated, it gives CASSPAAGEGGYTF. The whole variable domain, filled in from reference TRBV19 and TRBJ1-2, reads DGGITQSPKYLFRKEGQNVTLSCEQNLNHDAMYWYRQDPGQGLRLIYYSQIVNDFQKGDIAEGYSVSREKKESFPLTVTSAQKNPTAFYLCASSPAAGEGGYTFGSGTRLTVV.

The CDR3 bases are TGTGCCAGTAGTAGGACAGGGGGTCTCTACGAGCAGTACTTC. Protein product: CASSRTGGLYEQYF. The chain recombines TRBV19 with TRBJ2-7; 10 bases are shared with TRBD1. Looked up from germline, CDR1 is LNHDA and CDR2 is SQIVND (reference sequence). The CDR3 runs 14 residues. V dropped 4 bases and J dropped 3; count of bases not matched to a gene: 3.

The chain has TRBV19 and TRBJ1-3; 7 bases are a match to TRBD1. Germline CDR1 LNHDA, CDR2 SQIVND (reference sequence). The J segment lost 2 bases and the V segment lost 4 bases, leaving 8 bases of the junction unmatched. This CDR3 has 16 amino acids. The CDR3 protein is CASSTHQQGTGNTIYF. CDR3 sequence (DNA): TGTGCCAGTAGTACGCACCAACAGGGGACTGGAAACACCATATATTTT.

The chain carries TRBV29-1 and TRBJ1-4, with 7 bases fitting TRBD1. CDR1 and CDR2 (germline): SQVTM, ANQGSEA. This CDR3 has 13 residues. The trim removed 7 bases at V and 4 bases at J, leaving 6 bases unmatched. In DNA form, the CDR3 reads TGCAGCGCCCGGGACAGCAATAATGAAAAACTGTTTTTT. This codes for CSARDSNNEKLFF.

The V call is TRBV29-1, the J call TRBJ2-6; D gene uncertain. Germline lookup yields CDR1 SQVTM and CDR2 ANQGSEA. V was trimmed by 5 bases and J by 4 bases, leaving 9 bases between them. This CDR3 region has 13 residues. CDR3 DNA: TGCAGCGTTCAGAAGGGAGGGGCCAACGTCCTGACTTTC. Translation: CSVQKGGANVLTF.

J is TRBJ2-1 and V is TRBV9; D remains unclear. Germline V gene data show CDR1 as SGDLS and CDR2 as YYNGEE. There are 17 residues in the CDR3. V gave up 0 bases and J gave up 0 bases, with 13 bases separating them. The CDR3: CASSVEALAISYNEQFF. CDR3 sequence (DNA): TGTGCCAGCAGCGTAGAGGCGCTGGCGATCTCCTACAATGAGCAGTTCTTC.

The chain carries TRBV9 and TRBJ2-3; D call uncertain. This CDR3 has 15 residues. The germline V gene encodes CDR1 SGDLS and CDR2 YYNGEE. Trimming took 1 base from V and 0 from J, leaving 9 bases between them. The CDR3 DNA reads as TGTGCCAGCAGCGTACAGTCTATAAGCACAGATACGCAGTATTTT. Protein product: CASSVQSISTDTQYF. Combining the CDR3 with reference TRBV9 and TRBJ2-3 gives the whole variable domain DSGVTQTPKHLITATGQRVTLRCSPRSGDLSVYWYQQSLDQGLQFLIQYYNGEERAKGNILERFSAQQFPDLHSELNLSSLELGDSALYFCASSVQSISTDTQYFGPGTRLTVL.

The V call is TRBV28, the J call TRBJ1-3; a possible D gene is TRBD1 (6 bases). CDR3 size: 19 residues. CDR1 is MDHEN, CDR2 SYDVKM, per germline. Trimming removed 6 bases at V and 0 bases at J, with 24 bases between. This chain's CDR3 is CASRHPLGQSESSGNTIYF. The CDR3 bases are TGTGCCAGCAGACACCCTTTAGGACAGTCTGAAAGCTCTGGAAACACCATATATTTT.

This chain connects TRBV3-1 (or the pseudogene TRBV3-2) to TRBJ1-5, with TRBD1 as a possible D gene (5 bases). Deletions cut 1 base from V and 5 bases from J, with 12 bases between. CDR1 LGHDT and CDR2 YNNKEL come from the germline V gene (reference sequence). CDR3 length: 15 amino acids. The CDR3 DNA reads TGTGCCAGCAGCCAAGGGTTTACAGGCTATCAGCCCCAGCATTTT. This gives the protein CASSQGFTGYQPQHF.

This clone has only a few counts. The V call is TRBV25-1, the J call TRBJ1-1; perhaps TRBD1 as D (5 bases). CDR1 is MGHDK, CDR2 SYGVNS, per germline. The CDR3 totals 18 residues. V was pared by 1 base and J by 0 bases, with 18 bases between. CDR3 sequence: CASSEFTGSSYMNTEAFF. CDR3 sequence (DNA): TGTGCCAGCAGTGAATTTACAGGTTCCTCCTACATGAACACTGAAGCTTTCTTT.

The rearrangement links TRBV6-1 to TRBJ2-3; no clear D. The length of the CDR3 is 15 residues. Deletions cut 2 bases from V and 4 bases from J, with 13 bases between. Per the germline V gene, CDR1 is MNHNS and CDR2 is SASEGT. The CDR3, as DNA: TGTGCCAGCAGTGAACGGCTGAATAGGGCAGATACGCAGTATTTT. Translation gives CASSERLNRADTQYF.

The J gene is TRBJ1-3, the V gene TRBV28; D call uncertain. CDR3 length: 14 residues. Per germline, CDR1 MDHEN and CDR2 SYDVKM. Trimming took 7 bases from V and 2 from J, leaving 12 bases between them. CDR3 sequence: CASNTPTTGNTIYF. The CDR3 DNA reads as TGTGCCAGCAATACTCCGACCACTGGAAACACCATATATTTT.

The chain employs TRBV9 and TRBJ2-7; no reliable D call. Germline loops: CDR1 SGDLS, CDR2 YYNGEE. CDR3 length: 14 residues. Trimming took off 3 bases at V and 1 base at J, with 11 bases between the two ends. CDR3 amino acids: CASSGGAASYEQYF. CDR3 nucleotide sequence: TGTGCCAGCAGCGGAGGAGCCGCATCCTACGAGCAGTACTTC.

This clone was seen only once. V usage is TRBV7-2 and J usage is TRBJ2-2, with no clear D. CDR1 is SGHTA and CDR2 is FQGNSA in the germline V gene. The ends were cut back, 6 bases at V and 6 bases at J, with 17 bases in the middle. CDR3 length equals 15 residues. CDR3 sequence (DNA): TGTGCCAGCAGTGCCCTTTTGAACCGGGCCGGGGAGCTGTTTTTT. Translated, it gives CASSALLNRAGELFF.

The rearrangement uses TRBV19 and TRBJ1-1, with D unresolved. Germline values: CDR1 LNHDA, CDR2 SQIVND (reference sequence). V was clipped by 3 bases and J by 6 bases, with 8 bases between them. CDR3 length: 12 amino acids. In DNA form, the CDR3 reads TGTGCCAGTAGTATTTGGATGGCTGAAGCTTTCTTT. Its protein product is CASSIWMAEAFF.

V and J are TRBV20-1 and TRBJ2-5; D is unclear. Trimming took 6 bases from V and 2 from J, leaving 7 bases between them. This CDR3 contains 11 residues. Germline assignment: CDR1 DFQATT and CDR2 SNEGSKA (reference sequence). CDR3 bases: TGCAGTGCCGGGCCTCAAGAGACCCAGTACTTC. Residues: CSAGPQETQYF.

For the CDR3, the DNA is TGTGCTTCGGGGACTAGCCCGGATACGCAGTATTTT. As protein: CASGTSPDTQYF. The J gene is TRBJ2-3, the V gene TRBV28; 9 positions agree with TRBD2. The CDR3 covers 12 residues. Germline lookup yields CDR1 MDHEN and CDR2 SYDVKM.